This TCR beta chain was identified in a study of cytomegalovirus exposure and HLA in healthy donors. 60 Vbeta and 13 Jbeta primers were used in PCR. Here immunoSEQ multiplex PCR was the method, and the copy in TCRdb shows in-frame clones only, minus some. The sample includes around 130,000 clones, over 70% of them seen just once. At sampling all donors were nominally healthy, likely with unrecorded immune exposures. The V end lost 3 bases, the J end lost 1 base, and 6 bases lay between the germline ends. Germline V gene lookup returns CDR1 LGHNT and CDR2 FRNRAP. This CDR3 spans 13 amino acids. This sequence originates from a woman between 40 and 55 years old in good health and CMV-seronegative. V gene TRBV12-5 combines with J gene TRBJ2-5, with D possibly matching TRBD1 (5 bases). The sample comprised PBMCs. The CDR3 bases are TGTGCTAGTGGTTTAGGGGTCCAAGAGACCCAGTACTTC. This gives the protein CASGLGVQETQYF.